The clone carrying this TCR beta chain appeared once. Its antigen is not known. The data belong to a study of OX40 agonist ivuxolimab in advanced cancers. Study in general: Partial responses occurred in Three dose-escalation patients, one with hepatocellular carcinoma and two with cutaneous melanoma. Study results and limitations: At 0.1 to 3.0 mg/kg, clonal expansion of CD4+ and CD8+ blood T cells had occurred by week 6.

The CDR3 consists of 11 residues. Germline CDR1 DFQATT, CDR2 SNEGSKA (reference sequence). V lost 7 bases and J lost 4, with 10 bases in between. The method was immunoSEQ multiplex PCR; TCRdb's version includes in-frame clones alone and lacks a portion of them. The table lists roughly 77,000 clones, around 92% of them singletons. Sequencing used CD4+ or CD8+ T cells sorted from blood, obtained in a trial of the OX40 agonist ivuxolimab. This receptor was obtained from an adult with an advanced solid tumor such as melanoma, head and neck, liver or kidney cancer. V usage is TRBV20-1 and J usage is TRBJ1-2, with unresolved D. Written as DNA, the CDR3 is TGCAGTGTCCGGACGGTCTATGGCTACACCTTC. Translating gives CSVRTVYGYTF.